A single T cell receptor (beta chain) is shown here with its context. Antigen unknown. Healthy Caucasian individuals from Russia aged about 6 to 90 served as donors. The data derive from a study of blood T cells in healthy people across ages. With V trimmed by 7 bases and J by 4 bases, 9 bases remained unmatched. The CDR3 is 15 amino acids. Germline CDR1 is ENHRY and CDR2 is SYGVKD. PCR was performed a second time for about 6 to 12 cycles using a sample-barcoded 5' primer and a J-beta primer mix. TCRdb analysed the 5' RACE reads with MiXCR anew, one entry per CDR3 protein. Seen here are 1.5 million to 2 million distinct CDR3 sequences, roughly 50% observed once, and the top ten hold roughly 2%. General study findings and limits: CMV status of donors was unknown, possibly confounding expanded clonotype changes.

The material sequenced was blood. This sequence joins TRBV10-3 and TRBJ2-1; 8 bases line up with TRBD1. The sequence was obtained from a woman aged 40 to 55 in good health. CDR3 sequence reads: CAINTGTGLYNEQFF. The CDR3 region has the DNA TGTGCCATCAACACCGGGACAGGCCTTTACAATGAGCAGTTCTTC.